This T cell receptor beta chain was recorded in a study of cytomegalovirus exposure and HLA in healthy donors. The germline V gene encodes CDR1 MGHRA and CDR2 YSYEKL. The length of the CDR3 is 16 residues. V was cut by 2 bases and J by 1 base, with 12 bases left in between. Notes on the study in general: Cytomegalovirus association was listed for approximately 160 TCR beta chains. Later analysis suggested links between common viral pathogens and several top significant clusters. Later analysis identified a missense DCLRE1C variant that was linked to TCR beta V- and J-gene trimming. An analysis was carried out at a later point. It showed that HLA-associated TCR beta chains were more clonally expanded than equally common non-associated chains.

Primers for the PCR totalled 60 Vbeta and 13 Jbeta. Profiled with immunoSEQ multiplex PCR; TCRdb holds only in-frame clones, not every one. The profile shows around 130,000 clones, about three quarters of them singletons. Details on this clone: Its antigen is not identified.

The sequenced sample consisted of PBMCs. This receptor was taken from a man in his forties or fifties in good health and CMV-seropositive. The chain recombines TRBV4-1 with TRBJ2-1; tentatively, D is TRBD1 (6 bases). CDR3 in DNA: TGCGCCAGCAGCCAACAGGGGCTTAAGTCCTACAATGAGCAGTTCTTC. It is translated as CASSQQGLKSYNEQFF.